This TCR beta chain came from a study of cytotoxic CD8 clonotypes in ibrutinib-treated CLL. Study overall: Enrolment comprised 11 relapsed/refractory and over 14 treatment-naive patients; 17 were IGHV unmutated. After a median of 68 months, roughly 14 patients stayed remitted and some twelve progressed; responses had been partial in around 25 and complete in 2.

Method: immunoSEQ multiplex PCR; TCRdb's copy keeps in-frame clones and lacks some. The table includes approximately 200,000 clones, around 72% detected once. The study's findings and limits: At progression, clonality fell back toward baseline after rising at ibrutinib response. Treatment left the uncommon public clonotypes either contracted or stable in frequency.

To note about this clone: What it binds is unknown.

Germline trimming cut 0 bases from V and 7 bases from J; bases unmatched to any gene: 9. CDR3 size: 15 residues. Germline CDR1 reads LGHNA; CDR2 reads YNFKEQ. This rearrangement joins TRBV4-2 to TRBJ2-7; 7 bases map to TRBD2. This specimen was PBMCs, taken after 24 months of ibrutinib treatment. The clonotype was recovered from a human donor with chronic lymphocytic leukemia. CDR3: CASSQDPAGPSEQYF. Written as DNA, the CDR3 is TGTGCCAGCAGCCAAGATCCAGCGGGACCTTCAGAGCAGTACTTC.